The entry below describes one T cell receptor beta chain. Its target is unknown. The data derive from a study of long-term antiretroviral therapy in people with HIV. Study-wide results and caveats: Diversity remained lower than transplant donor controls, even though it increased after ART.

immunoSEQ v3.0 was run at survey level. The protocol was immunoSEQ multiplex PCR, while the TCRdb copy is restricted to in-frame clones and leaves out a portion. The data show 25,000 to 30,000 clones, with about 83% seen just once and more than 7% held by the top ten. Germline V gene data show CDR1 as MDHEN and CDR2 as SYDVKM. The CDR3 covers 15 residues. V dropped 4 bases and J dropped 0 bases, with 10 bases sitting between them. The sequence came from a man aged 35 to 55 with HIV. The rearrangement uses TRBV28 and TRBJ1-5; tentative D call: TRBD1 (6 bases). Here the sequenced sample was unsorted PBMCs, taken around 5 years after starting antiretroviral therapy. The CDR3 loop reads CASSSGDYSNQPQHF. The CDR3 region has the DNA TGTGCCAGCAGTTCAGGGGACTATAGCAATCAGCCCCAGCATTTT.